This TCR beta chain came from a study of T cells in Graves' hyperthyroidism and ophthalmopathy (dated by TCRdb to between 2019 and 2020). At the level of the whole study: Peripheral blood was collected at initial diagnosis, before any treatment. To identify distinguishing TCR V-J signatures, a discovery cohort of about 100 patients was used, comprising 43 with Graves' ophthalmopathy and about 59 with stable Graves' hyperthyroidism. Whether ophthalmopathy could be predicted prospectively was tested in an independent validation cohort made up of under 20 hyperthyroidism patients plus 17 patients who later progressed to ophthalmopathy. The roughly 100 discovery patients were randomly divided into training and test sets at a 7:3 ratio. In about six Graves' hyperthyroidism patients, the study also compared T-cell repertoires from thyroid tissue with T-cell repertoires from blood. Once sampling was done, hyperthyroidism patients were given methimazole at a starting dose of 30 mg daily, whereas ophthalmopathy patients were given high-dose intravenous methylprednisolone. The paper describes TCR Vbeta CDR3 sequencing of around 130 peripheral blood samples, made up of 40 to 45 ophthalmopathy patients, 70 to 75 hyperthyroidism patients and 17 progressor patients. Overall study outcomes, separate from this receptor: During validation, the model predicted progression to ophthalmopathy a median of about 5.9 months ahead of onset, with almost 71% sensitivity and roughly 75% specificity. Most expanded thyroid clonotypes (frequency above 0.001) were also found in blood, which suggests that blood repertoires may mirror thyroid immune responses. Sample size was not statistically predetermined, and investigators were not blinded to group allocation. A model built on a 13 V-J signature distinguished ophthalmopathy from stable hyperthyroidism, reaching around 88% sensitivity and around 81% specificity in cross-validation and 80%/75% in testing.

CDR3 length: 18 amino acids, cysteine to phenylalanine. CDR3 DNA only is kept here, 54 bases in frame from base 1. Germline trimming amounts to 5 bases on V and 1 base on J, with 10 as the count of junction bases outside the gene matches. Stable Graves' hyperthyroidism was defined as the absence of progression to ophthalmopathy over 18 months of follow-up. The hyperthyroidism patients were between 18 and 65 years old and newly diagnosed, with a disease duration of less than 2 months. The study excluded patients with uncontrolled infections, other autoimmune diseases, pregnancy or lactation. Diagnoses were established on the basis of clinical symptoms, serum thyroxine and TRAb, thyroid ultrasound, and orbital computed tomography. PBMCs were separated from roughly 9.6 ml of fresh peripheral blood using Ficoll-Paque density gradient centrifugation. Trizol reagent was used to extract total RNA, and RNA quality was then checked on an Agilent 2100 Bioanalyzer.

The TCR beta CDR3 regions were amplified from RNA transcripts. For the first round of RT-PCR on the TCR CDR3, the HTBI primer set was used together with the Qiagen OneStep RT-PCR kit. The libraries were constructed in a second round of multiplex PCR and then size-selected and purified. Sequencing of the libraries was done on an Illumina HiSeq2000 using paired-end 100 bp reads. The study's own analysis went as follows. SOAPnuke was used to process the raw data, with reads discarded if the reads contained adapters or uncalled bases, had a mean Phred below 15, or lacked an exact constant-primer or identifier match. High-quality paired reads were merged with COPE v1.2.5, and unique nucleotide sequences were defined as clonotypes. MiTCR v1.1 was used to align the clonotypes against IMGT TRBV, TRBD and TRBJ reference segments. Only V-J combinations with frequency above 0.0001, covering 99% to 99.2% of repertoires, were analysed. A TCS score was defined as the ratio of F50 (clonal expansion) to E x V (chaos), with BLOSUM62-based TCRdist applied between CDR3 peptides within each V-J. Welch's t-statistics and random forest reduced 514 V-J features to some 14, which were used in a naive Bayes classifier (R e1071). TCRdb reran the public reads through fastp at Q25 and MiXCR, keeping productive beta chains. One record per CDR3 amino acid sequence lists the most common genes and DNA. For this entry, the V and J calls and clone size follow TCRdb and not the study's own pipeline. The table for this sample lists under 700,000 distinct CDR3 sequences; 16% of them were counted only once. The biggest ten clones account for around 18% of the sample.

On this clonotype itself: There is no known antigen for this receptor. No base-level quality is on record; no much larger clone is a single base apart.

The specimen sequenced was blood. This sequence uses TRBV12-3 or TRBV12-4 and TRBJ2-4, with 11 bases aligning to TRBD1. This receptor was obtained from a woman aged 18-30 years with Graves' hyperthyroidism. DNA sequence: TGTGCCAGCAGTCTGTGGACAGGGGGCAATGTGGCCAAAAACATTCAGTACTTC. Translated, this is CASSLWTGGNVAKNIQYF.